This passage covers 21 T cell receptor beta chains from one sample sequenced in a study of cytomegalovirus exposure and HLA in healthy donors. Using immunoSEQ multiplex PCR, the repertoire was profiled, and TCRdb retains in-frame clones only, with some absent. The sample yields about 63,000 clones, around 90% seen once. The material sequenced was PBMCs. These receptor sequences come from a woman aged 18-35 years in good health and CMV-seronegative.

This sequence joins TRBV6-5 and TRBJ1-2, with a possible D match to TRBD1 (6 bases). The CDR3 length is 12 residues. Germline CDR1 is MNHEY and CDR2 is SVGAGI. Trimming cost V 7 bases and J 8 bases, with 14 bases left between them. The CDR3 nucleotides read TGTGCCAGCACCCTCTCAGGGGAAGGCTACACCTTC. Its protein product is CASTLSGEGYTF.

The CDR3 loop reads CASSLDPEGGYTF. The CDR3 DNA is TGCGCCAGCAGCTTGGACCCGGAGGGCGGCTACACCTTC. This chain uses TRBV5-1 with TRBJ1-2; D not resolved. The CDR3 is 13 residues long. Trimming stripped 0 bases from V and 8 bases from J, with 11 bases between. Germline V gene lookup returns CDR1 SGHRS and CDR2 YFSETQ.

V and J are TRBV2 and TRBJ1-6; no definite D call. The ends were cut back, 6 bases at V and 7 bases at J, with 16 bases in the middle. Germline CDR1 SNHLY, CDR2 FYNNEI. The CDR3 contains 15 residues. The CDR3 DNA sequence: TGTGCCAGCAGCCAAGCTGGACTGAAAAATTCACCCCTCCACTTT. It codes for CASSQAGLKNSPLHF.

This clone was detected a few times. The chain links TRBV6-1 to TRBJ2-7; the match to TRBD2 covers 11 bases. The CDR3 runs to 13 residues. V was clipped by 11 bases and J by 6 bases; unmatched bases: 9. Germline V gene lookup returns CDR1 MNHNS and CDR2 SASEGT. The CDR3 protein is CALLAGVSAEQYF. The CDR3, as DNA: TGTGCCTTACTAGCGGGAGTTTCCGCCGAGCAGTACTTC.

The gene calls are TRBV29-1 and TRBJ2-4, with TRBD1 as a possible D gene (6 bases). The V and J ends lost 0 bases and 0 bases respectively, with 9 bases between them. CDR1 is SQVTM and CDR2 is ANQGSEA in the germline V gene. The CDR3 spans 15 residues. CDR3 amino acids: CSVEETGKAKNIQYF. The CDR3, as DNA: TGCAGCGTTGAAGAGACAGGAAAAGCCAAAAACATTCAGTACTTC.

The CDR3: CASSPTSGGTYEQYF. The CDR3 DNA follows: TGTGCCAGCAGCCCCACTAGCGGGGGGACCTACGAGCAGTACTTC. The rearrangement links TRBV7-6 to TRBJ2-7; 12 bases map to TRBD2. The CDR3 loop spans 15 amino acids. Germline trimming cut 5 bases from V and 2 bases from J; bases unmatched to any gene: 4. Looked up from germline, CDR1 is SGHVS and CDR2 is FNYEAQ.

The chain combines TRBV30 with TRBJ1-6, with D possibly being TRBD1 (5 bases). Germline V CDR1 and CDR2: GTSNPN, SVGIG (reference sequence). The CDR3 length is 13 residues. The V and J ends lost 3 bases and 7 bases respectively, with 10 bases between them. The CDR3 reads CAWSGTLNSPLHF. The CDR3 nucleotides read TGTGCCTGGAGCGGGACTCTGAATTCACCCCTCCACTTT.

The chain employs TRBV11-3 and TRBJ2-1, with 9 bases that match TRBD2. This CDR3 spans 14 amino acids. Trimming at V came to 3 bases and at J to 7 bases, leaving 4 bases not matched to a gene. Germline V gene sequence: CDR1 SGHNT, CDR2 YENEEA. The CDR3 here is CASSLFSGSNEQFF. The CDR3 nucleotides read TGTGCCAGCAGCTTGTTTAGCGGGAGTAATGAGCAGTTCTTC.

The DNA for the CDR3 is TGTGCCAGCAGCCGGGGAGCCGGTATGAGCACTGAAGCTTTCTTT. Translated, it gives CASSRGAGMSTEAFF. V usage is TRBV14 and J usage is TRBJ1-1; D unclear. Per the germline V gene, CDR1 is SGHDN and CDR2 is FVKESK. Between the trimmed V and J ends, which lost 4 bases and 4 bases, there was a span of 16 bases. The CDR3 consists of 15 residues.

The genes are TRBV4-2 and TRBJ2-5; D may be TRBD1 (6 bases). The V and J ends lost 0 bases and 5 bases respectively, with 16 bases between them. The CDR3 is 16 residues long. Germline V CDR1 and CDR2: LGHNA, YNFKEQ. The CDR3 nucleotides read TGTGCCAGCAGCCAAGACCGGCAGGGGTCGCGGGAGACCCAGTACTTC. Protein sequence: CASSQDRQGSRETQYF.

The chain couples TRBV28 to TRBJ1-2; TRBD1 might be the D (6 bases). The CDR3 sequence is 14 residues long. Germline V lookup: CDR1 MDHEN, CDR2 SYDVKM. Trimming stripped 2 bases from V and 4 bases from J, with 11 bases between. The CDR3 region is CASSLPGQPYGYTF. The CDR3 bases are TGTGCCAGCAGTTTACCCGGACAGCCCTATGGCTACACCTTC.

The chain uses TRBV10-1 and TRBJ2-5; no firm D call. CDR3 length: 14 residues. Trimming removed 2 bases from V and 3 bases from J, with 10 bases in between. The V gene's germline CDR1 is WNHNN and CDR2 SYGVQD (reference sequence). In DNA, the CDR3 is TGCGCCAGCAGTGAGCGGCGGTTGGAAGAGACCCAGTACTTC. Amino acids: CASSERRLEETQYF.

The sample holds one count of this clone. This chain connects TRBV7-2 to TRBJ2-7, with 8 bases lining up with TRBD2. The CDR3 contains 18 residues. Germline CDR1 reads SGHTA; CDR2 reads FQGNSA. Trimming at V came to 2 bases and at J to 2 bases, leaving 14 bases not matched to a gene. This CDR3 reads CASSLIGSPGTRAYEQYF. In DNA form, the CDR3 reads TGTGCCAGCAGCTTAATTGGGTCACCCGGGACTAGAGCCTACGAGCAGTACTTC. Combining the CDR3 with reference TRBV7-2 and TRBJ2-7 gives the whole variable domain GAGVSQSPSNKVTEKGKDVELRCDPISGHTALYWYRQSLGQGLEFLIYFQGNSAPDKSGLPSDRFSAERTGGSVSTLTIQRTQQEDSAVYLCASSLIGSPGTRAYEQYFGPGTRLTVT.

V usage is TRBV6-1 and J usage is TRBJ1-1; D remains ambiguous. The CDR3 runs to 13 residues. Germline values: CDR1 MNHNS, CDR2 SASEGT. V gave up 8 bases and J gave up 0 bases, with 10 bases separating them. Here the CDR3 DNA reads TGTGCCAGCGCAAGGAGCATGAACACTGAAGCTTTCTTT. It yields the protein CASARSMNTEAFF.

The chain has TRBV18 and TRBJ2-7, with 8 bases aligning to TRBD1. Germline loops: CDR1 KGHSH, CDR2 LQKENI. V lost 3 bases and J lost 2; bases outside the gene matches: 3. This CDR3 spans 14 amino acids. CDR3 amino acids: CASSPPDRAYEQYF. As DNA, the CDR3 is TGTGCCAGCTCACCTCCGGACAGGGCCTACGAGCAGTACTTC. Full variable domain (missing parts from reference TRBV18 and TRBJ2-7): NAGVMQNPRHLVRRRGQEARLRCSPMKGHSHVYWYRQLPEEGLKFMVYLQKENIIDESGMPKERFSAEFPKEGPSILRIQQVVRGDSAAYFCASSPPDRAYEQYFGPGTRLTVT.

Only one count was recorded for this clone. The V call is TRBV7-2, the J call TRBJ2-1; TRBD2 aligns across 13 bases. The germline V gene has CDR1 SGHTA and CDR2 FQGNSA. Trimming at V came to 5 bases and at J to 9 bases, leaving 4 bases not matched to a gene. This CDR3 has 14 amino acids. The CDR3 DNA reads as TGTGCCAGCAGCCAAGGGACTAGCGGGATTGAGCAGTTCTTC. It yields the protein CASSQGTSGIEQFF.

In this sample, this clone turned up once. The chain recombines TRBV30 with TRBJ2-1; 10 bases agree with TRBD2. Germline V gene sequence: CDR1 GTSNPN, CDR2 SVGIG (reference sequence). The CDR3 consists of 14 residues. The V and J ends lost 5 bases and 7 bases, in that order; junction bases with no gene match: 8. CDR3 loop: CAWGPAGGPNEQFF. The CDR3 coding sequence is TGTGCCTGGGGCCCAGCGGGAGGGCCAAATGAGCAGTTCTTC.

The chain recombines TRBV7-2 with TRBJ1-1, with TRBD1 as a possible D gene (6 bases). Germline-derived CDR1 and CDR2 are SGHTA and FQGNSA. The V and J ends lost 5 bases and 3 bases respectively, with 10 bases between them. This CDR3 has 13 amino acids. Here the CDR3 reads CASSADRHTEAFF. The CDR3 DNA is TGTGCCAGCAGCGCAGACAGGCACACTGAAGCTTTCTTT.

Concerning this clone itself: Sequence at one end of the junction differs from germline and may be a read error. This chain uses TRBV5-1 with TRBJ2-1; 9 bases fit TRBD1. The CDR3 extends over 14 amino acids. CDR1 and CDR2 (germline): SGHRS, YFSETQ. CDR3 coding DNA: TGCGCCAGCTCCCCCTCCCCCCGGGACAGGGTTAAGGTCTTC. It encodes CASSPSPRDRVKVF.

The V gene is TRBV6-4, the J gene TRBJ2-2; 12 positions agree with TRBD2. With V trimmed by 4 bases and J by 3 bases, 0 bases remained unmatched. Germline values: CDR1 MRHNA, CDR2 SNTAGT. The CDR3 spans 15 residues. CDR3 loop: CASSGLAGDTGELFF. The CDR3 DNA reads TGTGCCAGCAGTGGACTAGCGGGAGACACCGGGGAGCTGTTTTTT.

CDR3 in DNA: TGTGCCAGCACCGACCGCGACAGAAGCTCCTACGAGCAGTACTTC. Translating gives CASTDRDRSSYEQYF. The rearrangement uses TRBV6-6 and TRBJ2-7; D perhaps matches TRBD1 (5 bases). The V end was cut by 7 bases, the J end by 0 bases, with 16 bases between. The CDR3 is 15 residues long. Germline values: CDR1 MNHNY, CDR2 SVGAGI (reference sequence).